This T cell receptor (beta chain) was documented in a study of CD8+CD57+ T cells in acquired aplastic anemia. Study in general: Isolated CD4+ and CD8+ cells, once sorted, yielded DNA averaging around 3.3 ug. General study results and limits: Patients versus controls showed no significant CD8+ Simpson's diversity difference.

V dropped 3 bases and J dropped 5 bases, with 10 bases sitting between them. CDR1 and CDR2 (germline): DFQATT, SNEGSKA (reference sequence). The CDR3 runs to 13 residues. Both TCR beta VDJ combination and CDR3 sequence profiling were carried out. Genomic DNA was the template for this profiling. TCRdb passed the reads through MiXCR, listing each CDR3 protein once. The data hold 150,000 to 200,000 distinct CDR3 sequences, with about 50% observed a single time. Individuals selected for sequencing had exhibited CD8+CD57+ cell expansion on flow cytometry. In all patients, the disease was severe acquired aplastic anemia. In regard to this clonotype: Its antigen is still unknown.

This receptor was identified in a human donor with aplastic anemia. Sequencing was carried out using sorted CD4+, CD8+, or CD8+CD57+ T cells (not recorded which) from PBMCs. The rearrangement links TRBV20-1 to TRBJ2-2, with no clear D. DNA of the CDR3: TGCAGTGCTAGGGACCTAAGAACCGGGGAGCTGTTTTTT. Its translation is CSARDLRTGELFF.